The 22 T cell receptor beta chains given below trace back to one sample, sequenced in a study of radiation and T cells in renal cell carcinoma (dated by TCRdb to 2018 to 2020). The time point label here, explained by the study, means: blood 4 weeks post-SBRT, at nephrectomy. In light of the paper, this sample's treatment or condition label describes: 15 Gy SBRT to primary tumor, nephrectomy 4 weeks later. The library relied on the immunoSEQ multiplex PCR assay. This is the immuneACCESS table as TCRdb keeps it, with only in-frame sequences that have V and J called. A part of the clones is gone; compared with another copy, unresolved V genes explain less than half, and the rest is unexplained. The sample yields about 78,000 clones; about 89% were counted once. The ten largest account for more than 4.5% of the sample. The sample in question was blood, obtained from a patient whose treatment included radiotherapy and nephrectomy. Receptor source: a woman in her 70s with renal cell carcinoma.

This chain links TRBV19 with TRBJ1-2, with 8 positions matching TRBD1. The CDR3 length is 15 residues. V lost 5 bases and J lost 3; bases outside the gene matches: 8. Looked up from germline, CDR1 is LNHDA and CDR2 is SQIVND (reference sequence). The DNA of the CDR3 is TGTGCCAGTAGTTCCCAGGGGGCTATTGACTATGGCTACACCTTC. Protein: CASSSQGAIDYGYTF.

This rearrangement joins TRBV7-9 to TRBJ1-1, with 9 bases lining up with TRBD1. The V gene end was trimmed by 4 bases and the J gene end by 1 base; junction bases not matched to a gene: 7. Looked up from germline, CDR1 is SEHNR and CDR2 is FQNEAQ (reference sequence). The CDR3 consists of 16 residues. As DNA, the CDR3 is TGTGCCAGCAGCTCGACAGGGGGAGTTACGAACACTGAAGCTTTCTTT. Translated: CASSSTGGVTNTEAFF.

Remarks on this clone: Other DNA sequences within the sample encode an identical CDR3. This chain's CDR3 is CASSIGRAYEQYF. As DNA, the CDR3 is TGTGCCAGTAGTATAGGTAGAGCCTACGAGCAGTACTTC. This rearrangement joins TRBV19 to TRBJ2-7; D unresolved. Deletions cut 1 base from V and 2 bases from J, with 6 bases between. This CDR3 is 13 amino acids long. The germline V gene encodes CDR1 LNHDA and CDR2 SQIVND (reference sequence).

The chain carries TRBV15 and TRBJ2-1; 7 bases agree with TRBD2. The CDR3 length is 11 residues. Looked up from germline, CDR1 is LNHNV and CDR2 is YYDKDF (reference sequence). V trimming: 3 bases; J trimming: 15 bases; junction bases outside the gene matches: 5. The CDR3 nucleotides are TGTGCCACCAGCAGTGGACTAGTTCGGTTCTTC. It encodes CATSSGLVRFF.

V gene TRBV6-1 combines with J gene TRBJ1-1; D gene ambiguous. The CDR3 has 14 amino acids. Trimming took 4 bases from V and 0 from J, leaving 9 bases between them. Per the germline V gene, CDR1 is MNHNS and CDR2 is SASEGT. Written as DNA, the CDR3 is TGTGCCAGCAGTGTGGACTGGATGAACACTGAAGCTTTCTTT. The encoded protein is CASSVDWMNTEAFF.

There are a few counts of this clone. V and J are TRBV2 and TRBJ1-1; D uncertain. The V end lost 0 bases, the J end lost 5 bases, and 10 bases lay between the germline ends. This CDR3 spans 14 amino acids. CDR1 is SNHLY and CDR2 is FYNNEI in the germline V gene. Here the CDR3 reads CASSEALRGTEAFF. CDR3 nucleotides: TGTGCCAGCAGTGAAGCGCTTCGGGGAACTGAAGCTTTCTTT.

This chain uses TRBV28 with TRBJ2-1, with 7 bases that match TRBD2. Germline trimming cut 3 bases from V and 5 bases from J; bases unmatched to any gene: 4. Germline loops: CDR1 MDHEN, CDR2 SYDVKM. This CDR3 spans 14 amino acids. CDR3 sequence reads: CASSFSGFHNEQFF. The DNA for the CDR3 is TGTGCCAGCAGTTTTAGCGGGTTTCACAATGAGCAGTTCTTC.

The chain carries TRBV9 and TRBJ1-2; D is undetermined. This CDR3 is 14 amino acids long. With 4 bases removed from V and 0 bases from J, the gap between germline ends came to 10 bases. CDR1 is SGDLS, CDR2 YYNGEE, per germline. The CDR3 region has the DNA TGTGCCAGCAGCATAGGACGGGCTAACTATGGCTACACCTTC. Encoded protein: CASSIGRANYGYTF.

In the case of this clone: Other DNA sequences in the same sample also yield this CDR3. The chain couples TRBV30 to TRBJ2-1; TRBD2 aligns across 7 bases. The germline gives CDR1 GTSNPN, CDR2 SVGIG (reference sequence). There are 17 residues in the CDR3. V lost 1 base, J lost 0 bases, and 9 bases stayed unmatched. The CDR3 loop is CAWSGPLLANSYNEQFF. The DNA of the CDR3 is TGTGCCTGGAGTGGGCCCCTACTAGCGAACTCCTACAATGAGCAGTTCTTC.

The chain uses TRBV5-4 and TRBJ2-7; 14 bases are a match to TRBD2. Looked up from germline, CDR1 is SGHNT and CDR2 is YYREEE (reference sequence). Trimming removed 4 bases from V and 7 bases from J; junction bases left unmatched: 10. CDR3 length equals 16 residues. CDR3 sequence (DNA): TGTGCCAGCAGCCCGGGGACTAGCGGGGGCTTGTTGGAGCAGTACTTC. As protein: CASSPGTSGGLLEQYF. Based on the CDR3 plus reference TRBV5-4 and TRBJ2-7, the full variable domain is ETGVTQSPTHLIKTRGQQVTLRCSSQSGHNTVSWYQQALGQGPQFIFQYYREEENGRGNFPPRFSGLQFPNYSSELNVNALELDDSALYLCASSPGTSGGLLEQYFGPGTRLTVT.

CDR3 nucleotides: TGTGCCAGCAGCTTAGGTTTATTTTCGGGGGGTCGACCTGAAGCTTTCTTT. Translated: CASSLGLFSGGRPEAFF. V gene TRBV13 combines with J gene TRBJ1-1, with TRBD1 as a possible D gene (5 bases). The CDR3 sequence is 17 residues long. CDR1 is PRHDT, CDR2 FYEKMQ, per germline (reference sequence). V was clipped by 0 bases and J by 6 bases, with 20 bases between them.

This chain links TRBV11-2 with TRBJ2-2; 10 bases are shared with TRBD2. Unmatched junction bases numbered 5, after V lost 3 bases and J lost 1 base. Per the germline V gene, CDR1 is SGHAT and CDR2 is FQNNGV. The CDR3 loop spans 17 amino acids. CDR3: CASSFTGLAQNTGELFF. For the CDR3, the DNA is TGTGCCAGCAGCTTTACGGGACTAGCGCAGAACACCGGGGAGCTGTTTTTT.

The V gene is TRBV4-2, the J gene TRBJ1-5, with TRBD1 matching 10 bases. There are 15 residues in the CDR3. Trimming removed 4 bases from V and 5 bases from J; junction bases left unmatched: 5. Germline V CDR1 and CDR2: LGHNA, YNFKEQ. The CDR3 here is CASSPTTGGDQPQHF. The CDR3 DNA is TGTGCCAGCAGCCCAACGACAGGGGGCGATCAGCCCCAGCATTTT.

The chain combines TRBV11-3 with TRBJ1-2; D uncertain. The V end was cut by 1 base, the J end by 5 bases, with 11 bases between. CDR1 is SGHNT and CDR2 is YENEEA in the germline V gene. CDR3 length: 14 amino acids. The CDR3 coding sequence is TGTGCCAGCAGCTTAGTCGAGGGCGGGTATGGCTACACCTTC. Translated, it gives CASSLVEGGYGYTF.

This clone was detected only once. The rearrangement uses TRBV7-9 and TRBJ2-3; D unclear. Per the germline V gene, CDR1 is SEHNR and CDR2 is FQNEAQ (reference sequence). V was shortened by 1 base and J by 0 bases, with 8 bases between the two germline ends. The CDR3 is 15 residues long. The CDR3 reads CASSLGSGSTDTQYF. CDR3 nucleotide sequence: TGTGCCAGCAGCTTAGGATCTGGAAGCACAGATACGCAGTATTTT.

This clone was counted once. V and J are TRBV7-9 and TRBJ1-1; 9 bases map to TRBD1. From germline, CDR1 is SEHNR and CDR2 FQNEAQ (reference sequence). V shed 2 bases and J 0 bases; nucleotides not matched to a gene: 10. The CDR3 is 18 residues long. The CDR3 protein is CASSLITGTGRMNTEAFF. In DNA, the CDR3 is TGTGCCAGCAGCTTAATAACCGGGACAGGGAGGATGAACACTGAAGCTTTCTTT.

The genes are TRBV19 and TRBJ1-3; no definite D call. This CDR3 region has 14 residues. Germline V gives CDR1 LNHDA, CDR2 SQIVND (reference sequence). V lost 9 bases and J 1 base, leaving 13 bases between the germline ends. For the CDR3, the DNA is TGTGCCAGCGAAGTGGGGTCGTCTGGAAACACCATATATTTT. This codes for CASEVGSSGNTIYF. Variable domain in full (rest from reference TRBV19 and TRBJ1-3): DGGITQSPKYLFRKEGQNVTLSCEQNLNHDAMYWYRQDPGQGLRLIYYSQIVNDFQKGDIAEGYSVSREKKESFPLTVTSAQKNPTAFYLCASEVGSSGNTIYFGEGSWLTVV.

As concerns this clone: One end of the junction fails to match germline, which may point to a read error. The chain is built from TRBV11-2 and TRBJ2-6; possible D gene TRBD2, 5 bases. There are 16 residues in the CDR3. The germline CDR1 and CDR2 sequences are SGHAT and FQNNGV. CDR3 in amino acids: CASSLEGRSGANVLTF. The DNA for the CDR3 is TGTGCCAGCAGCCTAGAGGGTCGTTCAGGGGCCAACGTCCTGACTTTC.

This clone came up once. The V gene is TRBV11-2, the J gene TRBJ1-6, with D uncertain. The CDR3 sequence is 12 residues long. Trimming cost V 5 bases and J 10 bases, with 9 bases left between them. The germline V gene has CDR1 SGHAT and CDR2 FQNNGV. Here the CDR3 DNA reads TGTGCCAGCAGCGCTCCTTCGTCACCCCTCCACTTT. As protein: CASSAPSSPLHF.

This chain links TRBV11-3 with TRBJ1-3; 7 bases agree with TRBD1. The CDR3 has 15 residues. Germline V CDR1 and CDR2: SGHNT, YENEEA. With V trimmed by 5 bases and J by 8 bases, 12 bases remained unmatched. CDR3 DNA: TGTGCCAGCAGCCCAGATTGGGACAGCCGGGACACCATATATTTT. As protein: CASSPDWDSRDTIYF.

The chain joins TRBV18 to TRBJ2-1; perhaps TRBD2 as D (5 bases). V dropped 1 base and J dropped 0 bases, with 7 bases sitting between them. The CDR3 has 15 amino acids. Germline-derived CDR1 and CDR2 are KGHSH and LQKENI. CDR3 sequence (DNA): TGTGCCAGCTCACCACGGGAGAGCTCCTACAATGAGCAGTTCTTC. Protein: CASSPRESSYNEQFF.

J is TRBJ2-2 and V is TRBV15; 9 nucleotides line up with TRBD1. The germline V gene encodes CDR1 LNHNV and CDR2 YYDKDF (reference sequence). V lost 4 bases and J lost 6; bases outside the gene matches: 6. This CDR3 comprises 15 residues. The CDR3 coding sequence is TGTGCCACCAGCACCACAGGGGGCCACCCCGGGGAGCTGTTTTTT. Translating it yields CATSTTGGHPGELFF.